Listed below are T cell receptor beta chains from one sample, sequenced in a study of blood T cell repertoires in COVID-19. Data came from immunoSEQ multiplex PCR; TCRdb stores just in-frame clones and leaves some out. The data contain roughly 140,000 clones, more than 80% of them seen just once; the ten biggest clones take up roughly 10%. The sequenced sample was peripheral blood. The receptors stem from a woman aged 80 or older in a cohort sampled during active or convalescent COVID-19. Each CDR3 is given with its conserved first and last residue. D genes are given only for firm matches. Part of the rows lack a size; the others show once, few, many or a class for expanded clones.

D gene: TRBD1; clone size: NA; V gene: TRBV19; J gene: TRBJ1-2; CDR3 DNA: TGTGCCAGTAGTACGAGACAAGGACAGGGGGATGGCTACACCTTC; CDR3 protein: CASSTRQGQGDGYTF
D gene: NA; clone size: NA; V gene: TRBV19; J gene: TRBJ1-5; CDR3 DNA: TGTGCCAGTAGTATTCAATCCGGGGGTATGGTGACCCAGCATTTT; CDR3 protein: CASSIQSGGMVTQHF
D gene: NA; clone size: NA; V gene: TRBV4-3; J gene: TRBJ1-2; CDR3 DNA: TGCGCCAGCAGCCTCCTTATGGGAGGAACTAACTATGGCTACACCTTC; CDR3 protein: CASSLLMGGTNYGYTF
D gene: NA; clone size: NA; V gene: TRBV11-2; J gene: TRBJ2-7; CDR3 DNA: TGTGCCAGCAGCTTAGGGAGGGAGCAGTACTTC; CDR3 protein: CASSLGREQYF
D gene: NA; clone size: NA; V gene: TRBV4-2; J gene: TRBJ1-4; CDR3 DNA: TGTGCCAGCAGCCAAGGGCAGGGGTCGTCGGAAAAACTGTTTTTT; CDR3 protein: CASSQGQGSSEKLFF
D gene: NA; clone size: NA; V gene: TRBV11-2; J gene: TRBJ1-2; CDR3 DNA: TGTGCCAGCACCGTAAACAAGGGGAACTATGGCTACACCTTC; CDR3 protein: CASTVNKGNYGYTF
D gene: NA; clone size: NA; V gene: TRBV19; J gene: TRBJ1-5; CDR3 DNA: TGTGCCAGTAGTATAGAAGGAGGGTGGCCGAGCAATCAGCCCCAGCATTTT; CDR3 protein: CASSIEGGWPSNQPQHF
D gene: NA; clone size: NA; V gene: TRBV6-2/TRBV6-3; J gene: TRBJ2-2; CDR3 DNA: TGTGCCAGCAGTTACGCGGGACAGTGGGACACCGGGGAGCTGTTTTTT; CDR3 protein: CASSYAGQWDTGELFF
D gene: NA; clone size: NA; V gene: TRBV4-1; J gene: TRBJ2-1; CDR3 DNA: TGCGCCAGCAGCCCAGGGTCCTTCAATGAGCAGTTCTTC; CDR3 protein: CASSPGSFNEQFF
D gene: TRBD2; clone size: NA; V gene: TRBV5-6; J gene: TRBJ2-5; CDR3 DNA: TGTGCCAGCAGCTGGAAGCGGGGGGGGTTTCAAGAGACCCAGTACTTC; CDR3 protein: CASSWKRGGFQETQYF
D gene: NA; clone size: once; V gene: TRBV7-9; J gene: TRBJ1-2; CDR3 DNA: TGTGCCAGTTCAGGGGCAACTAGGAACTATGGCTACACCTTC; CDR3 protein: CASSGATRNYGYTF
D gene: TRBD1; clone size: once; V gene: TRBV19; J gene: TRBJ1-2; CDR3 DNA: TGTGCCAGTAGTATATATTGGGACAGGGGGCGTAACTATGGCTACACCTTC; CDR3 protein: CASSIYWDRGRNYGYTF
D gene: NA; clone size: NA; V gene: TRBV19; J gene: TRBJ2-1; CDR3 DNA: TGTGCCAGTAGTAGAGGACAGCAATTCAATGAGCAGTTCTTC; CDR3 protein: CASSRGQQFNEQFF
D gene: NA; clone size: NA; V gene: TRBV18; J gene: TRBJ2-3; CDR3 DNA: TGTGCCAGCTCATCGGGGGGCCGGGATACGCAGTATTTT; CDR3 protein: CASSSGGRDTQYF
D gene: TRBD2; clone size: once; V gene: TRBV5-4; J gene: TRBJ2-1; CDR3 DNA: TGTGCCAGCAGCCCGGGGGGACTAGTGGTCGCGGGTGAGCAGTTCTTC; CDR3 protein: CASSPGGLVVAGEQFF
D gene: TRBD2; clone size: NA; V gene: TRBV6-5; J gene: TRBJ2-1; CDR3 DNA: TGTGCCAGCAGTTACGGTAGCGGGGTCTACAATGAGCAGTTCTTC; CDR3 protein: CASSYGSGVYNEQFF
D gene: TRBD1; clone size: NA; V gene: TRBV7-3; J gene: TRBJ1-6; CDR3 DNA: TGTGCCAGCAGCTTAACCCCAGGGGGGACGAATTCACCCCTCCACTTT; CDR3 protein: CASSLTPGGTNSPLHF
D gene: TRBD1; clone size: NA; V gene: TRBV19; J gene: TRBJ1-5; CDR3 DNA: TGTGCCAGTAGTACGGGACAGGCCAATCAGCCCCAGCATTTT; CDR3 protein: CASSTGQANQPQHF
D gene: NA; clone size: NA; V gene: TRBV18; J gene: TRBJ1-2; CDR3 DNA: TGTGCCAGCTCACCAGTGGGCCAGGTATATGGCTACACCTTC; CDR3 protein: CASSPVGQVYGYTF
D gene: TRBD2; clone size: NA; V gene: TRBV7-2; J gene: TRBJ2-3; CDR3 DNA: TGTGCCAGCAGGAGCGGGGGAGGCGCAGATACGCAGTATTTT; CDR3 protein: CASRSGGGADTQYF
D gene: NA; clone size: NA; V gene: TRBV6-1; J gene: TRBJ2-5; CDR3 DNA: TGTGCCAGCAGTGATACCAGGTCAGAGACCCAGTACTTC; CDR3 protein: CASSDTRSETQYF
D gene: NA; clone size: NA; V gene: TRBV18; J gene: TRBJ1-2; CDR3 DNA: TGTGCCAGCTCACCGTCGGGTGACTATGGCTACACCTTC; CDR3 protein: CASSPSGDYGYTF
D gene: TRBD1; clone size: NA; V gene: TRBV18; J gene: TRBJ2-7; CDR3 DNA: TGTGCCAGCTCAACATACGGGACAGGCGAGCAGTACTTC; CDR3 protein: CASSTYGTGEQYF
D gene: NA; clone size: few; V gene: TRBV27; J gene: TRBJ2-4; CDR3 DNA: TGTGCCAGCAGTTTTCTGGGCAGAGAAAACATTCAGTACTTC; CDR3 protein: CASSFLGRENIQYF
D gene: NA; clone size: NA; V gene: TRBV24-1; J gene: TRBJ1-5; CDR3 DNA: TGTGCCACCAGTGATTTGGAAGGGGTCCCGACGGCCCAGCATTTT; CDR3 protein: CATSDLEGVPTAQHF
D gene: NA; clone size: many; V gene: TRBV9; J gene: TRBJ1-3; CDR3 DNA: TGTGCCAGCAGCGTAGACGTCTACTCTGGAAACACCATATATTTT; CDR3 protein: CASSVDVYSGNTIYF
D gene: NA; clone size: NA; V gene: TRBV4-2; J gene: TRBJ2-5; CDR3 DNA: TGTGCCAGCAGCCAAGATAGGGCAGGGGCGCAAGAGACCCAGTACTTC; CDR3 protein: CASSQDRAGAQETQYF
D gene: NA; clone size: NA; V gene: TRBV29-1; J gene: TRBJ1-2; CDR3 DNA: TGCAGCGTTGAAGACAGGGGCTATGGCTACACCTTC; CDR3 protein: CSVEDRGYGYTF
D gene: NA; clone size: NA; V gene: TRBV4-2; J gene: TRBJ2-3; CDR3 DNA: TGTGCCAGCAGCCAAGATTCGGCACTAGCCGCCCCAGATACGCAGTATTTT; CDR3 protein: CASSQDSALAAPDTQYF
D gene: TRBD2; clone size: NA; V gene: TRBV6-1; J gene: TRBJ2-5; CDR3 DNA: TGTGCCAGCAGTGAGCCTAGCGGGGGACAAGAGACCCAGTACTTC; CDR3 protein: CASSEPSGGQETQYF
D gene: NA; clone size: once; V gene: TRBV13; J gene: TRBJ2-5; CDR3 DNA: TGTGCCAGCAGCTTAGGGAACTACGGAGAGACCCAGTACTTC; CDR3 protein: CASSLGNYGETQYF
D gene: TRBD1; clone size: NA; V gene: TRBV19; J gene: TRBJ2-7; CDR3 DNA: TGTGCCAGTAGTACCCCCCCGGGACAGAGCTCCTACGAGCAGTACTTC; CDR3 protein: CASSTPPGQSSYEQYF
D gene: TRBD2; clone size: once; V gene: TRBV5-1; J gene: TRBJ2-5; CDR3 DNA: TGCGCCAGCAGCCCCGGACTAGCGGGGGAGGGAGAGACCCAGTACTTC; CDR3 protein: CASSPGLAGEGETQYF
D gene: NA; clone size: NA; V gene: TRBV30; J gene: TRBJ1-1; CDR3 DNA: TGTGCCTGGAGTTTTCAGATGGGAGTAGGGGCTTTCTTT; CDR3 protein: CAWSFQMGVGAFF
D gene: NA; clone size: NA; V gene: TRBV6-5; J gene: TRBJ2-1; CDR3 DNA: TGTGCCAGCAGTTATGGGGCGGGGGCGTGGAATGAGCAGTTCTTC; CDR3 protein: CASSYGAGAWNEQFF
D gene: NA; clone size: once; V gene: TRBV7-9; J gene: TRBJ2-3; CDR3 DNA: TGTGCCAGCACCCAGTTCGGGGATTCGGGAAGGACAGATACGCAGTATTTT; CDR3 protein: CASTQFGDSGRTDTQYF
D gene: TRBD2; clone size: NA; V gene: TRBV5-1; J gene: TRBJ2-1; CDR3 DNA: TGCGCCAGCAGCTCCGGACTAGCGGGGTACAATGAGCAGTTCTTC; CDR3 protein: CASSSGLAGYNEQFF
D gene: NA; clone size: NA; V gene: TRBV12-5; J gene: TRBJ1-1; CDR3 DNA: TGTGCTAGTGGTGAGGGTGGACTTGAAGCTTTCTTT; CDR3 protein: CASGEGGLEAFF
D gene: TRBD2; clone size: few; V gene: TRBV4-1; J gene: TRBJ2-2; CDR3 DNA: TGCGCCACTCGATCCAGCGGGGGGGCGTGGGACACCGGGGAGCTGTTTTTT; CDR3 protein: CATRSSGGAWDTGELFF
D gene: TRBD1; clone size: NA; V gene: TRBV25-1; J gene: TRBJ1-6; CDR3 DNA: TGTGCCAGCTATATAGACAGGGTTCCTTCACCCCTCCACTTT; CDR3 protein: CASYIDRVPSPLHF
D gene: NA; clone size: once; V gene: TRBV3-1/TRBV3-2; J gene: TRBJ2-6; CDR3 DNA: TGTGCCAGCAGCCAAGGGTTTGCGGGGTCTGGGGCCAACGTCCTGACTTTC; CDR3 protein: CASSQGFAGSGANVLTF
D gene: TRBD1; clone size: NA; V gene: TRBV5-1; J gene: TRBJ1-1; CDR3 DNA: TGCGCCAGCAGCTGGGATGACAGGGGGCGAAGGCTCGGGGCTGAAGCTTTCTTT; CDR3 protein: CASSWDDRGRRLGAEAFF
D gene: TRBD1; clone size: NA; V gene: TRBV5-1; J gene: TRBJ1-1; CDR3 DNA: TGCGCCAGCAGCTCGGGACAGGGGAACACTGAAGCTTTCTTT; CDR3 protein: CASSSGQGNTEAFF
D gene: NA; clone size: NA; V gene: TRBV30; J gene: TRBJ2-1; CDR3 DNA: TGTGCCTGGAGTGTAGTCCTTGGCGAGCAGTTCTTC; CDR3 protein: CAWSVVLGEQFF
D gene: TRBD1; clone size: NA; V gene: TRBV19; J gene: TRBJ1-3; CDR3 DNA: TGTGCCACCACAATGGACAGGGGGCCTGGAAACACCATATATTTT; CDR3 protein: CATTMDRGPGNTIYF
D gene: NA; clone size: NA; V gene: TRBV11-2; J gene: TRBJ2-3; CDR3 DNA: TGTGCCAGCAGCCTTGGAGACACAGATACGCAGTATTTT; CDR3 protein: CASSLGDTDTQYF
D gene: NA; clone size: NA; V gene: TRBV29-1; J gene: TRBJ1-1; CDR3 DNA: TGCAGCGTTAAGGAGGGACGGAGGAACACTGAAGCTTTCTTT; CDR3 protein: CSVKEGRRNTEAFF
D gene: TRBD2; clone size: NA; V gene: TRBV4-3; J gene: TRBJ2-2; CDR3 DNA: TGCGCCAGCAGCCCAGGGACTAGCGGGGCGAACACCGGGGAGCTGTTTTTT; CDR3 protein: CASSPGTSGANTGELFF
D gene: NA; clone size: once; V gene: TRBV19; J gene: TRBJ1-5; CDR3 DNA: TGTGCCGTGGGTAGGGGGGGGTATAGCAATCAGCCCCAGCATTTT; CDR3 protein: CAVGRGGYSNQPQHF
D gene: TRBD1; clone size: NA; V gene: TRBV7-2; J gene: TRBJ2-7; CDR3 DNA: TGTGCCAGCAGCTTAGTAACAGGGGGGTACTACGAGCAGTACTTC; CDR3 protein: CASSLVTGGYYEQYF
D gene: TRBD2; clone size: once; V gene: TRBV5-1; J gene: TRBJ2-3; CDR3 DNA: TGCGCCAGCACCGCCGGGACTACCGGGGTTGATACGCAGTATTTT; CDR3 protein: CASTAGTTGVDTQYF
D gene: TRBD1; clone size: NA; V gene: TRBV7-2; J gene: TRBJ2-4; CDR3 DNA: TGTGCCAGCAGCAAACAGAGGGGGCTAGCCAAAAACATTCAGTACTTC; CDR3 protein: CASSKQRGLAKNIQYF
D gene: NA; clone size: NA; V gene: TRBV18; J gene: TRBJ1-1; CDR3 DNA: TGTGCCAGCTCGTTAAGGTTAGTGTCGGGGGGCGACACTGAAGCTTTCTTT; CDR3 protein: CASSLRLVSGGDTEAFF